This record covers a single TCR beta chain. Which antigen it targets is not known. No base quality values were provided; no much bigger clone lies one nucleotide off. This sample was taken from a study of cytomegalovirus exposure and HLA in healthy donors (TCRdb year 2017). Study-wide context: In an earlier analysis of approximately 500 of the donors, around 290 Gb of sequence data and 120 million or so unique TCR beta sequences from about 180 million T cells were reported. An early release covering roughly 580 HLA-typed donors comprised 250 to 350 gigabases of sequencing data and approximately 85 million unique TCR sequences. The genetic ancestry cluster associated with self-reported Caucasian donors included around four fifths of the approximately 430 genotyped donors. The study aimed to test whether cataloging public T cell receptors could reveal signatures of past pathogen exposure. The study profiled the T cell repertoires of fewer than 850 subjects by immunosequencing and related them to cytomegalovirus serostatus. Along with the approximately 600-subject first cohort, a separate validation cohort of over a hundred different subjects was used. High-throughput TCR immunosequencing, statistical association of individual TCRs with disease status, and machine learning were combined to predict cytomegalovirus infection status. In a later analysis, previously published TCR beta repertoires from hundreds of donors were re-analyzed and high-resolution HLA genotyping was added so that TCR occurrence patterns could be studied. In the later analysis, no new phenotypic data were used to find candidate immune exposures; instead, reliance was placed on TCR beta sequences and their occurrence across donors. In an earlier analysis of a few hundred of the donors, high-throughput TCR beta sequencing was used to judge whether each TCR beta V gene segment behaved as functional or pseudogenic. Donor age, sex, ethnicity and CMV serostatus were compiled together with the repertoire data. A later genetic analysis used genome-wide SNP genotypes for 398 of the 666 donors, treating that subset as a discovery cohort. Every repertoire in the discovery cohort had been generated on one and the same sequencing platform. HLA typing included class I and class II loci at four-digit resolution. Typing coverage differed by locus: A, B, C, DRB1 and DQB1 were typed in roughly 620-630 donors, DQA1 in approximately 520, DPA1 in around 600, and DPB1 in 450 to 490. Because of strong linkage in the cohort, roughly 5 DR-DQ haplotypes were treated as single units for association and clustering. Among approximately 370 genotyped donors of the cohort, an average of around 250,000 unique TCR beta nucleotide sequences was sequenced per donor, of which approximately 19% were non-productive.

The library was built by means of the immunoSEQ multiplex PCR assay. For the multiplex PCR, a mixture combining 60 forward primers for TCR Vbeta segments and 13 reverse primers for TCR Jbeta segments was used. A multiplex PCR assay on genomic DNA amplified the CDR3 region of rearranged TCR beta genes. The amplified TCR beta libraries were sequenced on the Illumina HiSeq System as 87-base-pair reads. Processing in the source paper ran as follows. In a later analysis, tens of millions of unique TCR beta chains were counted across the approximately 640 repertoires, and around 10 million of these chains were shared by at least two donors. A nearest-neighbor algorithm error-corrected the raw reads and collapsed the reads into unique sequences, merging closely related sequences to remove PCR and sequencing errors. To assign V, D and J gene segments, CDR3 sequences were aligned to IMGT reference sequences. For a sequence to be retained, at least a six-nucleotide match to both a V gene segment and a J gene segment was required. A rearrangement counted as productive if the CDR3 had no stop codons and remained in frame with V and J, and every other rearrangement counted as non-productive. CDR3 was defined according to IMGT convention as the region running from the second conserved V-encoded cysteine to the conserved J-encoded phenylalanine. The earlier analysis of roughly 590 of the donors excluded any sequence lacking an unambiguous match to a single V gene segment. An earlier analysis of 587 of the donors called V segments functional above 56.7% productive rearrangements and segregating when the between-donor standard deviation exceeded 5%. A statistical classification framework was built to diagnose cytomegalovirus status from the catalog of TCR beta chain sequences. V and J gene assignment, in a later analysis, came from comparing TCR nucleotide sequences with IMGT/GENE-DB human TR gene sequences. In a later analysis, CDR3 sequences and most-parsimonious VDJ recombination scenarios were assigned using the TCRdist pipeline. In a later analysis, each TCR beta chain was defined by its CDR3 amino acid sequence together with its V-gene family, and reads without a unique V-gene family were excluded. In a later analysis, 450 to 600 highly shared, low-generation-probability nucleotide sequences were removed to address suspected cross-contamination and a sequencing artifact. In a later analysis, a clonal expansion index for each public chain was calculated from normalized within-repertoire ranks of inferred template counts. Generation probabilities in a later analysis came from a VDJ recombination model fitted to out-of-frame rearrangements, and those results were checked against IGoR. In a later analysis, hypergeometric tests were used to score TCR-TCR, TCR-HLA and TCR-CMV co-occurrence, with a repertoire-size bias correction applied to TCR pairs. A later analysis estimated false discovery rates by permuting HLA or CMV assignments 20 times. In a later analysis, co-occurring TCRs were grouped using DBSCAN, and TCRdist sequence similarity was added for clustering within HLA-allele-positive subsets. Repertoires with fewer than 30,000 or more than 120,000 public chains were left out of co-occurrence clustering, as were five repertoires with anomalous nucleotide sharing. In TCRdb, the immuneACCESS table is reduced to in-frame sequences with V and J assigned. These tables do not hold every clone; where another copy was compared, an unresolved V gene accounts for under half, and the others remain unexplained. The V and J calls and the clone size are those of that table, but D and trimming were determined from the DNA. The sample includes 150,000 to 170,000 clones, with approximately 80% observed a single time. Of the sample, about 13% is held by the ten largest clones.

In total, 630 or so healthy bone marrow donors made up the cohort. At the time of sampling, every cohort member was nominally healthy, though immune exposures that went unrecorded were likely present. The donor tested CMV seropositive and was one of the 289 seropositive cohort members. Every donor gave a peripheral blood sample, and the peripheral blood mononuclear cells from that sample were used for TCR beta sequencing. Genomic DNA was extracted from the blood cell samples with the Qiagen DNeasy Blood Extraction Kit. Between the V and J ends, shortened by 4 bases and 2 bases respectively, the junction contains 6 bases. CDR1 and CDR2, looked up from the germline V gene, are MNHNS and SASEGT. From the cysteine through the phenylalanine, the CDR3 covers 12 amino acids. Only CDR3 DNA remains: 36 bases, in frame from the first base. Overall study outcomes, separate from this receptor: The sequencing pipeline was judged likely to have produced a cluster of highly shared sequence variants as a technical artifact. Immune exposure information for the cohort was limited to CMV serostatus. Some IMGT-functional V segments, including TRBV6-2 and TRBV6-3, could not be told apart with the 87-base-pair reads, so those segments were excluded. A later genetic analysis reported fewer N-insertions in productive TCRs among donors in an Asian-associated ancestry cluster than the roughly 720-donor mean. Cytomegalovirus status was reported to be diagnosed by the classifier with high specificity and sensitivity in both the original and validation cohorts. Correlated functional status among segregating V segments might be attributable to linkage disequilibrium, but an unknown experimental factor could not be ruled out. A further reported finding was that TCR beta sequences accurately predicted the HLA-A and HLA-B alleles for most subjects in the first cohort. The study listed 164 TCR beta chains as associated with cytomegalovirus. When HLA alleles, especially DR and DQ, strongly co-occurred, attributing TCR associations to individual alleles was difficult. The authors suggested that the approach could potentially be generalized to other disease states and immunological phenotypes. In this cohort, only TCR beta chains were sequenced, and detectable features were limited by the absence of alpha or paired-chain data. In an earlier analysis of over 550 of the donors, most TCR beta V segments were observed in productive rearrangements about 87% or about 30% of the time, broadly matching IMGT annotations. In a later genetic analysis, a missense DCLRE1C variant was associated with V-gene and J-gene trimming of TCR beta chains, and the association was replicated in an independent cohort. In a later analysis, more than 15,000 TCR beta sequences were associated with specific HLA alleles at a false discovery rate of 0.05. Because HLA typing was missing for some donors at each locus, association tests included only the typed subset. While some public TCRs were present in many individuals, most TCR sequences turned up only very rarely across donors. Most CMV-associated TCR beta chains appeared to be HLA-restricted in a later analysis, and the HLA associations seemed to be driven largely by CMV exposure. Sequencing depth was assumed to be roughly uniform across donors in the presence/absence analyses, though that assumption may not hold. In vitro tests confirmed that a few of the cytomegalovirus-associated TCR beta chains recognize cytomegalovirus antigens. In a later analysis, TCR association rates were found to vary across HLA loci, with the most associated TCRs seen for DRB1 alleles and the fewest for HLA-C alleles. In a later analysis, HLA-associated TCR beta chains showed more clonal expansion and lower generation probabilities than non-associated chains that were equally common. Several of the top co-occurrence clusters appeared to be linked to parvovirus B19, influenza, CMV and Epstein-Barr virus, according to a later analysis. Because counts were too low, seventeen rarely observed V segments, including chromosome 9 orphons, were excluded from the earlier analysis of a few hundred of the donors.

The TCR originated in a man aged 25 to 45 in good health and CMV-seropositive. The sequencing sample was made of PBMCs. Recombination connected TRBV6-1 to TRBJ2-7; possibly the D gene is TRBD1, per 6 matching bases. The CDR3 region reads CASSGQAYEQYF. The sequenced DNA: TGTGCCAGCAGTGGACAGGCCTACGAGCAGTACTTC.